The 21 T cell receptor beta chains given below trace back to one sample, sequenced in a study of blood T cell repertoires in COVID-19. Measured with immunoSEQ multiplex PCR; TCRdb has only the in-frame clones, and not every one. The data contain under 150,000 clones, roughly 90% of them singletons. Sequencing used peripheral blood. These receptors came from a man over 45 with active or convalescent COVID-19.

Only one count was recorded for this clone. This rearrangement joins TRBV24-1 to TRBJ2-3, with D possibly being TRBD2 (5 bases). Germline assignment: CDR1 KGHDR and CDR2 SFDVKD. The germline V and J ends were trimmed by 6 bases and 8 bases, with 14 bases remaining between them. The CDR3 is 13 residues long. CDR3 sequence (DNA): TGTGCCACCAGTCCTGAGGGCACGGTTACGCAGTATTTT. Amino acids: CATSPEGTVTQYF.

The chain joins TRBV19 to TRBJ2-1, with D unclear. The CDR3 spans 13 residues. The V end lost 6 bases, the J end lost 6 bases, and 12 bases lay between the germline ends. Germline CDR1 reads LNHDA; CDR2 reads SQIVND (reference sequence). The CDR3 sequence: CASSSRLLNEQFF. The CDR3 nucleotides read TGTGCCAGTAGCAGCCGACTCCTCAATGAGCAGTTCTTC.

This clone was seen just once. V usage is TRBV29-1 and J usage is TRBJ1-2; D is undetermined. Germline CDR1 SQVTM, CDR2 ANQGSEA. The V end lost 5 bases, the J end lost 8 bases, and 6 bases lay between the germline ends. CDR3 size: 9 residues. The CDR3 protein is CSVTEGYTF. The DNA of the CDR3 is TGCAGCGTTACCGAGGGCTACACCTTC.

This chain uses TRBV29-1 with TRBJ1-1; TRBD1 matches 9 bases. V lost 6 bases, J lost 4 bases, and 9 bases stayed unmatched. CDR1 is SQVTM, CDR2 ANQGSEA, per germline. This CDR3 has 14 amino acids. The CDR3 loop reads CSVGGQGQVTEAFF. DNA for the CDR3: TGCAGCGTCGGAGGACAGGGGCAAGTCACTGAAGCTTTCTTT. Based on the CDR3 plus reference TRBV29-1 and TRBJ1-1, the full variable domain is SAVISQKPSRDICQRGTSLTIQCQVDSQVTMMFWYRQQPGQSLTLIATANQGSEATYESGFVIDKFPISRPNLTFSTLTVSNMSPEDSSIYLCSVGGQGQVTEAFFGQGTRLTVV.

The chain links TRBV6-5 to TRBJ2-3, with TRBD1 matching 9 bases. CDR3 length: 15 residues. V shed 7 bases, J shed 5 bases, and the junction held 10 bases outside the gene matches. Germline assignment: CDR1 MNHEY and CDR2 SVGAGI. CDR3 in amino acids: CASTRGDREGDTQYF. The CDR3 DNA reads TGTGCCAGCACCCGAGGGGACAGGGAAGGAGATACGCAGTATTTT.

The rearrangement uses TRBV29-1 and TRBJ2-1, with D possibly matching TRBD2 (5 bases). Germline V gene lookup returns CDR1 SQVTM and CDR2 ANQGSEA. This CDR3 has 16 residues. V lost 4 bases to trimming and J lost 8 bases, with 24 bases between them. CDR3 sequence reads: CSVVGAGLSVWDEQFF. CDR3 bases: TGCAGCGTTGTGGGTGCAGGACTGTCTGTTTGGGATGAGCAGTTCTTC.

The chain employs TRBV5-6 and TRBJ1-1; 7 bases align to TRBD1. The CDR3 has 14 amino acids. V lost 0 bases and J lost 4; bases outside the gene matches: 3. Germline assignment: CDR1 SGHDT and CDR2 YYEEEE. The CDR3 nucleotides read TGTGCCAGCAGCTTGGCCGCAGGGGGCACTGAAGCTTTCTTT. Translating gives CASSLAAGGTEAFF.

The chain uses TRBV19 and TRBJ2-3; 9 positions match TRBD2. Losses at the gene ends were 7 bases for V and 6 bases for J; bases not matched to a gene: 11. CDR1 LNHDA and CDR2 SQIVND come from the germline V gene (reference sequence). The CDR3 is 15 residues long. As DNA, the CDR3 is TGTGCCAGTACCCCCGGTGGCGGGAGGGCTGATACGCAGTATTTT. Amino acids: CASTPGGGRADTQYF.

The CDR3 loop is CATRTSGRYEQYF. CDR3 DNA: TGTGCCACTCGGACTAGCGGGAGGTACGAGCAGTACTTC. The chain combines TRBV28 with TRBJ2-7, with 14 nucleotides matching TRBD2. The CDR3 is made up of 13 amino acids. Germline V gives CDR1 MDHEN, CDR2 SYDVKM. Trimming removed 10 bases from V and 4 bases from J; junction bases left unmatched: 3.

This clone was detected only once. The chain links TRBV4-2 to TRBJ2-7; 13 bases fit TRBD2. The junction had 9 bases not matched to a gene; V was cut back by 5 bases and J by 5 bases. Germline CDR1 reads LGHNA; CDR2 reads YNFKEQ. This CDR3 has 16 amino acids. CDR3 region: CASSDPGTSGVDEQYF. In DNA, the CDR3 is TGTGCCAGCAGCGACCCCGGGACTAGCGGGGTCGACGAGCAGTACTTC.

The V call is TRBV5-4, the J call TRBJ2-3; 9 bases line up with TRBD1. The length of the CDR3 is 16 residues. CDR1 is SGHNT and CDR2 is YYREEE in the germline V gene (reference sequence). J was trimmed by 3 bases and V by 5 bases; bases with no gene match: 10. The CDR3 spells CASRRTLDRGTDTQYF. DNA of the CDR3: TGTGCCAGCAGACGCACCCTGGACAGGGGAACAGATACGCAGTATTTT.

The chain uses TRBV25-1 and TRBJ2-5; D uncertain. Trimming removed 2 bases from V and 2 bases from J, with 12 bases in between. Germline V lookup: CDR1 MGHDK, CDR2 SYGVNS. CDR3 size: 15 residues. The CDR3: CASSEARYSQETQYF. CDR3 DNA sequence: TGTGCCAGCAGTGAAGCCAGGTATTCACAAGAGACCCAGTACTTC.

The V gene is TRBV11-3, the J gene TRBJ2-1; unclear D gene. CDR1 is SGHNT, CDR2 YENEEA, per germline. The V end lost 6 bases, the J end lost 10 bases, and 7 bases lay between the germline ends. This CDR3 is built from 10 residues. CDR3 region: CASSPREQFF. DNA of the CDR3: TGTGCCAGCAGTCCGAGGGAGCAGTTCTTC.

This sequence joins TRBV5-5 and TRBJ2-5; D is perhaps TRBD1 (7 bases). V lost 3 bases and J lost 5, with 23 bases in between. The CDR3 sequence is 17 residues long. The germline gives CDR1 SGHKS, CDR2 YYEKEE (reference sequence). CDR3 DNA sequence: TGTGCCAGCAGCTCCCCATACAGGGGAGGTATGGAGGAGACCCAGTACTTC. Its protein is CASSSPYRGGMEETQYF. Full variable domain (rest looked up from reference TRBV5-5 and TRBJ2-5): DAGVTQSPTHLIKTRGQQVTLRCSPISGHKSVSWYQQVLGQGPQFIFQYYEKEERGRGNFPDRFSARQFPNYSSELNVNALLLGDSALYLCASSSPYRGGMEETQYFGPGTRLLVL.

The rearrangement links TRBV28 to TRBJ2-4; D is perhaps TRBD1 (6 bases). Germline CDR1 is MDHEN and CDR2 is SYDVKM. V was trimmed by 8 bases and J by 3 bases, leaving 17 bases between them. This CDR3 has 15 residues. The chain's CDR3 is CASSMLEDSKNIQYF. The DNA of the CDR3 is TGTGCCAGCTCGATGCTGGAGGACAGCAAAAACATTCAGTACTTC.

The chain joins TRBV3-1 (or the pseudogene TRBV3-2) to TRBJ1-6; a possible D gene is TRBD1 (5 bases). CDR3 length: 14 amino acids. Germline CDR1 LGHDT, CDR2 YNNKEL (reference sequence). V was trimmed by 4 bases and J by 10 bases, leaving 14 bases between them. CDR3 sequence: CASSPRQGGSPLHF. As DNA, the CDR3 is TGTGCCAGCAGCCCCCGGCAGGGTGGCTCACCCCTCCACTTT.

The J gene is TRBJ2-5, the V gene TRBV10-2; a weak D match, TRBD1 (6 bases). Trimming removed 3 bases from V and 5 bases from J, with 13 bases in between. CDR1 and CDR2 from the germline V gene are WSHSY and SAAADI. The CDR3 extends over 14 amino acids. CDR3: CASSDHRVRETQYF. As DNA, the CDR3 is TGCGCCAGCAGTGACCACAGGGTCCGGGAGACCCAGTACTTC.

A word on this clone: This same CDR3 is encoded by further DNA sequences in the sample. The gene calls are TRBV18 and TRBJ1-2; 9 nucleotides line up with TRBD1. CDR1 KGHSH and CDR2 LQKENI come from the germline V gene. J gave up 4 bases and V 2 bases, and 2 bases lay outside the gene matches. The CDR3 spans 14 residues. In DNA form, the CDR3 reads TGTGCCAGCTCACCAGGACAGGGGCTCTATGGCTACACCTTC. This gives the protein CASSPGQGLYGYTF.

The chain joins TRBV4-2 to TRBJ2-1; TRBD2 agrees at 7 bases. CDR3 length: 16 residues. Germline V lookup: CDR1 LGHNA, CDR2 YNFKEQ. V lost 1 base, J lost 3 bases, and 6 bases stayed unmatched. The CDR3 DNA is TGTGCCAGCAGCCAAGGGTCTAGCGGACTCTACAATGAGCAGTTCTTC. Translated, it gives CASSQGSSGLYNEQFF.

The V call is TRBV5-4, the J call TRBJ2-1, with 13 bases matching TRBD2. Per germline, CDR1 SGHNT and CDR2 YYREEE (reference sequence). Trimming cost V 4 bases and J 9 bases; bases outside gene matches: 10. CDR3 length equals 16 residues. CDR3 nucleotides: TGTGCCAGCAGCCTGAACGCGGGACTAGCGGGGAGTGAGCAGTTCTTC. It specifies CASSLNAGLAGSEQFF. The variable domain in full, completed from reference TRBV5-4 and TRBJ2-1, reads ETGVTQSPTHLIKTRGQQVTLRCSSQSGHNTVSWYQQALGQGPQFIFQYYREEENGRGNFPPRFSGLQFPNYSSELNVNALELDDSALYLCASSLNAGLAGSEQFFGPGTRLTVL.

This chain connects TRBV18 to TRBJ1-1; no clear D. The V gene's germline CDR1 is KGHSH and CDR2 LQKENI. CDR3 length: 15 amino acids. The V and J ends lost 5 bases and 0 bases respectively, with 13 bases between them. The CDR3 loop is CASSSVDTMNTEAFF. In DNA form, the CDR3 reads TGTGCCAGCTCATCAGTAGACACCATGAACACTGAAGCTTTCTTT. Variable domain in full (rest from reference TRBV18 and TRBJ1-1): NAGVMQNPRHLVRRRGQEARLRCSPMKGHSHVYWYRQLPEEGLKFMVYLQKENIIDESGMPKERFSAEFPKEGPSILRIQQVVRGDSAAYFCASSSVDTMNTEAFFGQGTRLTVV.